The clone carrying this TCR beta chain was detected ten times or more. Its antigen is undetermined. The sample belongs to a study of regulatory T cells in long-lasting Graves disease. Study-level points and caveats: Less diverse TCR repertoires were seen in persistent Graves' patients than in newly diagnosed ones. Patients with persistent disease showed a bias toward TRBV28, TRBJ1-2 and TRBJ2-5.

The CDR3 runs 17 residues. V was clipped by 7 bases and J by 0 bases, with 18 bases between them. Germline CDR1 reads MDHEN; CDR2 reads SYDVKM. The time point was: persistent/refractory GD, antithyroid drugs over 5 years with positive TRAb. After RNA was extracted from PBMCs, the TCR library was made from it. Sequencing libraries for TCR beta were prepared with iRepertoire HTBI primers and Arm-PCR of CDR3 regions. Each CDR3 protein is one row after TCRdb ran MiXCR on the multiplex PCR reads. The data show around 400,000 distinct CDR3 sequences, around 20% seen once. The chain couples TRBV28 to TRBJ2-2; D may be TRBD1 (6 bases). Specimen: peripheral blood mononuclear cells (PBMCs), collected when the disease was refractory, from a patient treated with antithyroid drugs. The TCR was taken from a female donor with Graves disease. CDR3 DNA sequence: TGTGCCAGCACCCTGCCAGGGGACACCGCGAACACCGGGGAGCTGTTTTTT. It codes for CASTLPGDTANTGELFF.